What follows describes a single TCR beta chain. CDR1 and CDR2 from the germline V gene are SGHRS and YFSETQ. The CDR3 spans 16 residues. With V trimmed by 2 bases and J by 0 bases, 7 bases remained unmatched. The record originates from a study of blood T cell repertoires in COVID-19. Study overall: In each case, the material was cDNA or gDNA derived from T cells, B-cell-depleted T cells, or PBMCs.

Per the original data handling: Reference gene primers were amplified, and this amplification served to estimate nucleated cell counts. TCRdb keeps only in-frame clones here, not all; method: immunoSEQ multiplex PCR. The V and J calls and clone size come from that table; D and trimming were worked out from the DNA. The sample lists 95,000 to 150,000 clones; around 86% were seen once. The specimen sequenced was peripheral blood. The receptor comes from a human donor in a cohort sampled during active COVID-19. The chain joins TRBV5-1 to TRBJ2-5, with TRBD1 matching over 7 bases. This CDR3 is CASSLYRQGDQETQYF. CDR3 DNA: TGCGCCAGCAGCTTATACCGACAGGGAGACCAAGAGACCCAGTACTTC.